This TCR beta chain was recorded in a study of EBV T-cell therapy then PD-1 blockade in nasopharyngeal carcinoma. A note on this clone: Its antigen is as yet unknown. A junction end diverges from the germline sequence, so it may reflect a read error. Other DNA sequences within the sample encode an identical CDR3.

Treatment given: AdE1-LMPpoly-expanded autologous EBV-specific T-cell therapy followed by anti-PD-1 nivolumab. Only in-frame clones appear in the TCRdb table, and some are missing; sequencing was by immunoSEQ multiplex PCR. Of about 20,000 clones listed, approximately 83% are singletons. Germline loops: CDR1 MDHEN, CDR2 SYDVKM. CDR3 size: 17 residues. This receptor was taken from a man between 35 and 55 years old with nasopharyngeal carcinoma. The source material was CD8+ T cells from blood, sampled at day -245 from a patient whose treatment included autologous EBV-specific T cells and nivolumab. V is TRBV28 and J is TRBJ1-1, with 8 bases aligning to TRBD1. The CDR3 region is CASSSHLQGAVNTEAFF. The CDR3 DNA reads as TGTGCTAGCAGTTCACACCTTCAGGGGGCGGTGAACACTGAAGCTTTCTTT.